A selection of T cell receptor beta chains follows, all from one sample in a study of cytomegalovirus exposure and HLA in healthy donors. Method: immunoSEQ multiplex PCR; TCRdb's copy keeps in-frame clones and lacks some. The table shows over 95,000 clones, with about 70% occurring only once. Sequencing used PBMCs. These receptors were obtained from a human donor in good health. CDR3s include the opening cysteine and the closing phenylalanine or tryptophan. The order of the fields is V gene, J gene, clone size, D gene, CDR3 protein, CDR3 DNA. A D gene is named only where the DNA matches it firmly. The size entry is marked missing in some rows and otherwise reads once, few, many or a size class.

v_gene: TRBV28
j_gene: TRBJ2-7
abundance: NA
d_gene: NA
CDR3aa: CASSPPASYEQYF
CDR3nt: TGTGCCAGCAGTCCCCCCGCGTCCTACGAGCAGTACTTC

v_gene: TRBV28
j_gene: TRBJ1-2
abundance: NA
d_gene: NA
CDR3aa: CASSTPAGGDYGYTF
CDR3nt: TGTGCCAGCAGTACCCCCGCGGGGGGGGACTATGGCTACACCTTC

v_gene: TRBV7-9
j_gene: TRBJ2-7
abundance: few
d_gene: NA
CDR3aa: CASSLETVPEQYF
CDR3nt: TGTGCCAGCAGCTTAGAGACAGTCCCCGAGCAGTACTTC

v_gene: TRBV30
j_gene: TRBJ2-7
abundance: few
d_gene: TRBD1
CDR3aa: CAWSQDRGDEQYF
CDR3nt: TGTGCCTGGAGTCAGGACAGGGGCGACGAGCAGTACTTC

v_gene: TRBV5-6
j_gene: TRBJ1-2
abundance: NA
d_gene: TRBD1
CDR3aa: CASRQRLQGANYGYTF
CDR3nt: TGTGCCAGCAGACAGAGACTACAGGGGGCTAACTATGGCTACACCTTC

v_gene: TRBV27
j_gene: TRBJ1-2
abundance: NA
d_gene: NA
CDR3aa: CASSLQGSYGYTF
CDR3nt: TGTGCCAGCAGTTTACAGGGCAGCTATGGCTACACCTTC

v_gene: TRBV29-1
j_gene: TRBJ2-3
abundance: NA
d_gene: TRBD2
CDR3aa: CSVGRGSPTDTQYF
CDR3nt: TGCAGCGTTGGACGCGGGAGCCCCACAGATACGCAGTATTTT

v_gene: TRBV27
j_gene: TRBJ2-7
abundance: NA
d_gene: TRBD1
CDR3aa: CASSPPPGTGVNEQYF
CDR3nt: TGTGCCAGCAGTCCCCCCCCCGGGACAGGGGTAAACGAGCAGTACTTC

v_gene: TRBV7-9
j_gene: TRBJ2-1
abundance: NA
d_gene: NA
CDR3aa: CASSLDVQTDEQFF
CDR3nt: TGTGCCAGCAGCTTAGATGTACAGACCGATGAGCAGTTCTTC

v_gene: TRBV5-1
j_gene: TRBJ1-4
abundance: NA
d_gene: TRBD1
CDR3aa: CASSLYGTENEKLFF
CDR3nt: TGCGCCAGCAGCTTGTATGGGACAGAAAATGAAAAACTGTTTTTT

v_gene: TRBV29-1
j_gene: TRBJ1-1
abundance: NA
d_gene: NA
CDR3aa: CSVTQLGGTEAFF
CDR3nt: TGCAGCGTTACCCAACTAGGGGGCACTGAAGCTTTCTTT

v_gene: TRBV19
j_gene: TRBJ1-3
abundance: NA
d_gene: NA
CDR3aa: CASNPAGTKRNTIYF
CDR3nt: TGTGCCAGTAATCCGGCCGGGACAAAAAGAAACACCATATATTTT

v_gene: TRBV5-4
j_gene: TRBJ2-3
abundance: few
d_gene: NA
CDR3aa: CASSRRDLTDTQYF
CDR3nt: TGTGCCAGCAGCCGGAGGGACCTGACAGATACGCAGTATTTT

v_gene: TRBV28
j_gene: TRBJ1-5
abundance: NA
d_gene: TRBD1
CDR3aa: CASSFEGRGSDQPQHF
CDR3nt: TGTGCCAGCAGTTTCGAGGGCAGGGGGTCGGATCAGCCCCAGCATTTT

v_gene: TRBV6-1
j_gene: TRBJ2-3
abundance: once
d_gene: TRBD1
CDR3aa: CANQRGPGTDTQYF
CDR3nt: TGTGCCAACCAAAGGGGGCCGGGCACAGATACGCAGTATTTT

v_gene: TRBV2
j_gene: TRBJ1-6
abundance: NA
d_gene: NA
CDR3aa: CASSPGGKRSPLHF
CDR3nt: TGTGCCAGCAGCCCTGGGGGGAAACGTTCACCCCTCCACTTT

v_gene: TRBV7-8
j_gene: TRBJ2-1
abundance: NA
d_gene: TRBD1
CDR3aa: CASSLAAWQGANEQFF
CDR3nt: TGTGCCAGCAGCTTAGCGGCTTGGCAGGGGGCAAATGAGCAGTTCTTC

v_gene: TRBV6-1
j_gene: TRBJ2-7
abundance: NA
d_gene: NA
CDR3aa: CASSDPPGDEQYF
CDR3nt: TGTGCCAGCAGTGATCCGCCGGGGGACGAGCAGTACTTC

v_gene: TRBV7-9
j_gene: TRBJ2-1
abundance: NA
d_gene: TRBD2
CDR3aa: CASSSGDSGRFDEQFF
CDR3nt: TGTGCCAGCAGCTCAGGGGATAGCGGGAGGTTTGATGAGCAGTTCTTC

v_gene: TRBV10-3
j_gene: TRBJ1-5
abundance: NA
d_gene: NA
CDR3aa: CAIMSGIGQPQHF
CDR3nt: TGTGCCATCATGTCGGGGATTGGACAGCCCCAGCATTTT

v_gene: TRBV5-6
j_gene: TRBJ1-6
abundance: NA
d_gene: NA
CDR3aa: CASSPRETNSPLHF
CDR3nt: TGTGCCAGCAGCCCCCGGGAGACGAATTCACCCCTCCACTTT

v_gene: TRBV5-4
j_gene: TRBJ2-7
abundance: NA
d_gene: TRBD2
CDR3aa: CASSGAGGMMYEQYF
CDR3nt: TGTGCCAGCAGCGGAGCGGGGGGGATGATGTACGAGCAGTACTTC

v_gene: TRBV27
j_gene: TRBJ2-7
abundance: NA
d_gene: TRBD1
CDR3aa: CASKGQASYEQYF
CDR3nt: TGTGCCAGCAAAGGACAGGCTTCCTACGAGCAGTACTTC

v_gene: TRBV10-1
j_gene: TRBJ2-3
abundance: NA
d_gene: TRBD2
CDR3aa: CASSEGLAGGPRYF
CDR3nt: TGCGCCAGCAGTGAGGGACTAGCGGGAGGGCCCAGGTATTTT

v_gene: TRBV30
j_gene: TRBJ2-6
abundance: NA
d_gene: NA
CDR3aa: CAWMRQARGVLTF
CDR3nt: TGTGCCTGGATGCGACAGGCACGCGGAGTCCTGACTTTC

v_gene: TRBV4-2
j_gene: TRBJ2-3
abundance: NA
d_gene: NA
CDR3aa: CASSQDPQGGTDTQYF
CDR3nt: TGTGCCAGCAGCCAAGATCCCCAGGGTGGTACAGATACGCAGTATTTT

v_gene: TRBV6-6
j_gene: TRBJ2-7
abundance: NA
d_gene: TRBD1
CDR3aa: CASRPGQGASYEQYF
CDR3nt: TGTGCCAGCAGACCAGGTCAGGGGGCCTCCTACGAGCAGTACTTC

v_gene: TRBV6-5
j_gene: TRBJ2-3
abundance: NA
d_gene: NA
CDR3aa: CASSYGGRASTDTQYF
CDR3nt: TGTGCCAGCAGTTACGGGGGCAGAGCTAGCACAGATACGCAGTATTTT

v_gene: TRBV2
j_gene: TRBJ1-5
abundance: NA
d_gene: NA
CDR3aa: CASRNQGGRNQPQHF
CDR3nt: TGTGCCAGCAGAAATCAGGGAGGGCGCAATCAGCCCCAGCATTTT

v_gene: TRBV14
j_gene: TRBJ1-1
abundance: NA
d_gene: TRBD1
CDR3aa: CASSQARGHTGGAKKAEAFF
CDR3nt: TGTGCCAGCAGCCAAGCCCGGGGACATACAGGGGGCGCAAAAAAGGCTGAAGCTTTCTTT

v_gene: TRBV29-1
j_gene: TRBJ1-1
abundance: NA
d_gene: NA
CDR3aa: CSVGEGVNTEAFF
CDR3nt: TGCAGCGTCGGGGAGGGGGTAAACACTGAAGCTTTCTTT